The clone carrying this TCR beta chain showed up just once. In the study's own analysis: Estimates of nucleated cell counts were drawn from the amplification of reference gene primers. The method was immunoSEQ multiplex PCR; TCRdb's version includes in-frame clones alone and lacks a portion of them. The V and J calls and the clone size are those of that table, but D and trimming were determined from the DNA. The sample holds 150,000 or so clones, about 80% seen once. The sample comes from a study of blood T cell repertoires in COVID-19. V was trimmed by 6 bases and J by 0 bases, leaving 23 bases between them. The CDR3 consists of 18 residues. Per the germline V gene, CDR1 is LGHDT and CDR2 is YNNKEL (reference sequence).

This TCR was recovered from a woman aged 35 to 49 with COVID-19, enrolled during active disease. The chain has TRBV3-1 (or the pseudogene TRBV3-2) and TRBJ2-5, with D perhaps matching TRBD2 (6 bases). Sequencing used peripheral blood. This CDR3 is CASRRTNKGLAYQETQYF. Written as DNA, the CDR3 is TGTGCCAGCAGACGCACAAACAAGGGACTCGCGTACCAAGAGACCCAGTACTTC.